The rows below give T cell receptor beta chains drawn from one sample of a study of shared clonotypes between healthy human individuals. The assay was immunoSEQ multiplex PCR, and TCRdb's table has in-frame clones only and misses some. The sample has roughly 2.1 million clones, about 93% seen once; the top ten hold 1.7%. Sample: naive CD8+ T cells from PBMCs. Receptors originate from a man between 18 and 29 years old in good health. Some clones in this sample may be carry-over from other donors' samples. CDR3s include the opening cysteine and the closing phenylalanine or tryptophan. D genes are given only for firm matches. Size values are once, few and many counts, or a class for expanded clones, and some rows have none.

D gene: .; V gene: TRBV6-5; clone size: .; CDR3 length: 13; J gene: TRBJ1-2; CDR3 DNA: TGTGCCAGCAGTTCCGGGACAAGCTATGGCTACACCTTC; CDR3 protein: CASSSGTSYGYTF
D gene: .; V gene: TRBV7-9; clone size: .; CDR3 length: 13; J gene: TRBJ2-2; CDR3 DNA: TGTGCCAGCAGCTTACCAGCGGTCGGGGAGCTGTTTTTT; CDR3 protein: CASSLPAVGELFF
D gene: TRBD1; V gene: TRBV7-9; clone size: .; CDR3 length: 15; J gene: TRBJ2-7; CDR3 DNA: TGTGCCAGCAGCTCCTCCGGGACAGGACCGTACGAGCAGTACTTC; CDR3 protein: CASSSSGTGPYEQYF
D gene: .; V gene: TRBV12-1; clone size: once; CDR3 length: 15; J gene: TRBJ1-1; CDR3 DNA: TGTGCCAGCAGCTCCCGACCCGCCAGGGGCACTGAAGCTTTCTTT; CDR3 protein: CASSSRPARGTEAFF
D gene: TRBD2; V gene: TRBV7-9; clone size: .; CDR3 length: 17; J gene: TRBJ2-1; CDR3 DNA: TGTGCCAGCGCGGTTGGGGAGGGACTGTTAACACTAAATGAGCAGTTCTTC; CDR3 protein: CASAVGEGLLTLNEQFF
D gene: TRBD2; V gene: TRBV9; clone size: .; CDR3 length: 15; J gene: TRBJ2-7; CDR3 DNA: TGTGCCAGCAGCCCCCGAAGCGGGAGTGTATACGAGCAGTACTTC; CDR3 protein: CASSPRSGSVYEQYF
D gene: .; V gene: TRBV7-9; clone size: .; CDR3 length: 12; J gene: TRBJ1-1; CDR3 DNA: TGTGCCAGCAGCTTGAGAGACCCGGGAGCTTTCTTT; CDR3 protein: CASSLRDPGAFF
D gene: TRBD1; V gene: TRBV19; clone size: .; CDR3 length: 15; J gene: TRBJ2-7; CDR3 DNA: TGTGCCAGTAGTATAGGCAGGGGGAGTGGCTACGAGCAGTACTTC; CDR3 protein: CASSIGRGSGYEQYF
D gene: TRBD1; V gene: TRBV5-1; clone size: few; CDR3 length: 15; J gene: TRBJ1-1; CDR3 DNA: TGCGCCAGCAGCTTGGAGGGGACAGCGAACACTGAAGCTTTCTTT; CDR3 protein: CASSLEGTANTEAFF
D gene: .; V gene: TRBV7-6; clone size: .; CDR3 length: 14; J gene: TRBJ2-1; CDR3 DNA: TGTGCCAGCGGCGGGGCAGGAGGGCACAATGAGCAGTTCTTC; CDR3 protein: CASGGAGGHNEQFF
D gene: .; V gene: TRBV7-9; clone size: .; CDR3 length: 17; J gene: TRBJ1-5; CDR3 DNA: TGTGCCAGCAGCTTATCCGACAGAGCCCACTCAAATCAGCCCCAGCATTTT; CDR3 protein: CASSLSDRAHSNQPQHF
D gene: TRBD1; V gene: TRBV30; clone size: once; CDR3 length: 14; J gene: TRBJ1-5; CDR3 DNA: TGTGCCTGGAGTCTAGGACAGGGGGCTCAGCCCCAGCATTTT; CDR3 protein: CAWSLGQGAQPQHF
D gene: .; V gene: TRBV5-6; clone size: .; CDR3 length: 13; J gene: TRBJ2-7; CDR3 DNA: TGTGCCAGCAGCTTGTTCCTAGCCAGCGAGCAGTACTTC; CDR3 protein: CASSLFLASEQYF
D gene: .; V gene: TRBV7-9; clone size: .; CDR3 length: 13; J gene: TRBJ1-2; CDR3 DNA: TGTGCCAGCAGCTTAGCTAGCGTCTATGGCTACACCTTC; CDR3 protein: CASSLASVYGYTF
D gene: TRBD1; V gene: TRBV30; clone size: .; CDR3 length: 14; J gene: TRBJ1-1; CDR3 DNA: TGTGCCTGGAGTGGGGCAGGGGGTCGGGCTGAAGCTTTCTTT; CDR3 protein: CAWSGAGGRAEAFF
D gene: TRBD1; V gene: TRBV11-2; clone size: .; CDR3 length: 16; J gene: TRBJ2-7; CDR3 DNA: TGTGCCAGCAGCGGCCGACAGGGTCGGCGCAGCTACGAGCAGTACTTC; CDR3 protein: CASSGRQGRRSYEQYF
D gene: .; V gene: TRBV5-1; clone size: .; CDR3 length: 16; J gene: TRBJ2-2; CDR3 DNA: TGCGCCAGCAGCCCCATGGGGTTGACGAACACCGGGGAGCTGTTTTTT; CDR3 protein: CASSPMGLTNTGELFF
D gene: TRBD1; V gene: TRBV28; clone size: .; CDR3 length: 15; J gene: TRBJ1-1; CDR3 DNA: TGTGCCAGCAGTCGGACAGGGGGGCGGGGCACTGAAGCTTTCTTT; CDR3 protein: CASSRTGGRGTEAFF
D gene: TRBD2; V gene: TRBV27; clone size: .; CDR3 length: 15; J gene: TRBJ2-1; CDR3 DNA: TGTGCCAGCATGGGAGGGGTTTTCGCGGTCAATGAGCAGTTCTTC; CDR3 protein: CASMGGVFAVNEQFF
D gene: .; V gene: TRBV7-3; clone size: once; CDR3 length: 16; J gene: TRBJ2-7; CDR3 DNA: TGTGCCAGCAGCTTCAGGGGACACCTACACTCCTACGAGCAGTACTTC; CDR3 protein: CASSFRGHLHSYEQYF
D gene: .; V gene: TRBV10-3; clone size: .; CDR3 length: 17; J gene: TRBJ2-6; CDR3 DNA: TGTGCCATCAGGACGACAGCCTGGGGTGTCGGGGCCAACGTCCTGACTTTC; CDR3 protein: CAIRTTAWGVGANVLTF
D gene: .; V gene: TRBV5-1; clone size: .; CDR3 length: 16; J gene: TRBJ2-4; CDR3 DNA: TGCGCCAGCAGCTTGGTACGAACCGGCGACCAAAACATTCAGTACTTC; CDR3 protein: CASSLVRTGDQNIQYF
D gene: TRBD2; V gene: TRBV5-4; clone size: .; CDR3 length: 12; J gene: TRBJ2-7; CDR3 DNA: TGTGCCAGCAGCCTAAGACTAGCGGAGCAGTACTTC; CDR3 protein: CASSLRLAEQYF
D gene: .; V gene: TRBV5-6; clone size: .; CDR3 length: 15; J gene: TRBJ2-7; CDR3 DNA: TGTGCCAGCAGCTTGGCGGCTGCGAGCTCCTACGAGCAGTACTTC; CDR3 protein: CASSLAAASSYEQYF
D gene: .; V gene: TRBV28; clone size: .; CDR3 length: 11; J gene: TRBJ2-7; CDR3 DNA: TGTGCCAGCAGGCCTCTGTCGCGGGAGTACTTC; CDR3 protein: CASRPLSREYF
D gene: TRBD1; V gene: TRBV5-1; clone size: .; CDR3 length: 16; J gene: TRBJ1-1; CDR3 DNA: TGCGCCAGCAGCGCGTCGACAGGGGGTATGAACACTGAAGCTTTCTTT; CDR3 protein: CASSASTGGMNTEAFF
D gene: .; V gene: TRBV5-1; clone size: .; CDR3 length: 14; J gene: TRBJ1-4; CDR3 DNA: TGCGCCAGCAGCTTGGTTGGAATTGAAGAAAAACTGTTTTTT; CDR3 protein: CASSLVGIEEKLFF
D gene: TRBD2; V gene: TRBV27; clone size: .; CDR3 length: 18; J gene: TRBJ2-3; CDR3 DNA: TGTGCCAGCAGTTTATATTTTCCTAGCGGGGCTCCGGATGATACGCAGTATTTT; CDR3 protein: CASSLYFPSGAPDDTQYF
D gene: TRBD2; V gene: TRBV5-1; clone size: .; CDR3 length: 16; J gene: TRBJ2-3; CDR3 DNA: TGCGCCAGCAGCTTCGGACTAGCGGAGTTCACAGATACGCAGTATTTT; CDR3 protein: CASSFGLAEFTDTQYF
D gene: .; V gene: TRBV4-1; clone size: .; CDR3 length: 13; J gene: TRBJ2-7; CDR3 DNA: TGCGCCAGCAGCTCTTGGGGGATGGGCGAGCAGTACTTC; CDR3 protein: CASSSWGMGEQYF
D gene: .; V gene: TRBV4-1; clone size: .; CDR3 length: 15; J gene: TRBJ2-1; CDR3 DNA: TGCGCCAGCAGCCAAGCCCACACAGGGTACAATGAGCAGTTCTTC; CDR3 protein: CASSQAHTGYNEQFF
D gene: .; V gene: TRBV7-8; clone size: once; CDR3 length: 17; J gene: TRBJ2-3; CDR3 DNA: TGTGCCAGCAGCTCAACTATTTCAGGGCCCCGCACAGATACGCAGTATTTT; CDR3 protein: CASSSTISGPRTDTQYF
D gene: .; V gene: TRBV5-6; clone size: .; CDR3 length: 14; J gene: TRBJ1-4; CDR3 DNA: TGTGCCAGCAGCTTGGGGCAGCCAAATGAAAAACTGTTTTTT; CDR3 protein: CASSLGQPNEKLFF
D gene: TRBD2; V gene: TRBV11-2; clone size: .; CDR3 length: 15; J gene: TRBJ2-7; CDR3 DNA: TGTGCCAGCAGCTTTAAAACTGGACTAGGATACGAGCAGTACTTC; CDR3 protein: CASSFKTGLGYEQYF
D gene: TRBD2; V gene: TRBV9; clone size: .; CDR3 length: 15; J gene: TRBJ2-1; CDR3 DNA: TGTGCCAGCAGCGAGGGGACTAGCGGGAGTAATGAGCAGTTCTTC; CDR3 protein: CASSEGTSGSNEQFF
D gene: TRBD1; V gene: TRBV4-3; clone size: .; CDR3 length: 13; J gene: TRBJ1-1; CDR3 DNA: TGCGCCAGCAGCCAAGGGAGGGGGCCTGACGCTTTCTTT; CDR3 protein: CASSQGRGPDAFF
D gene: TRBD2; V gene: TRBV27; clone size: .; CDR3 length: 18; J gene: TRBJ2-3; CDR3 DNA: TGTGCCAGCAGTTTACTAGGGACTAGCGGGAGCAGCACAGATACGCAGTATTTT; CDR3 protein: CASSLLGTSGSSTDTQYF
D gene: .; V gene: TRBV13; clone size: .; CDR3 length: 16; J gene: TRBJ2-1; CDR3 DNA: TGTGCCAGCAGCTTATCCTCGGATCGGTGGGGAGGTGAGCAGTTCTTC; CDR3 protein: CASSLSSDRWGGEQFF
D gene: TRBD2; V gene: TRBV6-1; clone size: .; CDR3 length: 15; J gene: TRBJ2-7; CDR3 DNA: TGTGCCAGCACCTTTAGACTAGCGGGAATCTACGAGCAGTACTTC; CDR3 protein: CASTFRLAGIYEQYF
D gene: .; V gene: TRBV28; clone size: .; CDR3 length: 14; J gene: TRBJ2-1; CDR3 DNA: TGTGCCAGCAGAGGGCAGGATGCCTACAATGAGCAGTTCTTC; CDR3 protein: CASRGQDAYNEQFF
D gene: .; V gene: TRBV11-1; clone size: .; CDR3 length: 15; J gene: TRBJ2-7; CDR3 DNA: TGTGCCACCTCCCTGGGCGCGTCCTCTCACCACGAGCAGTACTTC; CDR3 protein: CATSLGASSHHEQYF
D gene: TRBD1; V gene: TRBV28; clone size: .; CDR3 length: 14; J gene: TRBJ2-7; CDR3 DNA: TGTGCCAGCAGTCCGGACAGGGGGCTTCGTGAGCAGTACTTC; CDR3 protein: CASSPDRGLREQYF
D gene: TRBD1; V gene: TRBV28; clone size: .; CDR3 length: 15; J gene: TRBJ2-2; CDR3 DNA: TGTGCCAGCAGTTTATCCGGGACAGGTACCGGGGAGCTGTTTTTT; CDR3 protein: CASSLSGTGTGELFF
D gene: .; V gene: TRBV30; clone size: .; CDR3 length: 14; J gene: TRBJ2-7; CDR3 DNA: TGTGCCTGGAGTGTACTAGGAGGGGAGGTTGAGCAGTACTTC; CDR3 protein: CAWSVLGGEVEQYF
D gene: .; V gene: TRBV25-1; clone size: .; CDR3 length: 10; J gene: TRBJ1-4; CDR3 DNA: TGTGCCACCCTAAAGGAAAAACTGTTTTTT; CDR3 protein: CATLKEKLFF
D gene: TRBD2; V gene: TRBV6-6; clone size: .; CDR3 length: 16; J gene: TRBJ2-7; CDR3 DNA: TGTGCCAGCAGTTACTCTACTAGCGGGAGCTCCTACGAGCAGTACTTC; CDR3 protein: CASSYSTSGSSYEQYF
D gene: .; V gene: TRBV11-2; clone size: .; CDR3 length: 14; J gene: TRBJ2-5; CDR3 DNA: TGTGCCAGCAGCTGGGGGTGGGACCTACGGACCCAGTACTTC; CDR3 protein: CASSWGWDLRTQYF
D gene: .; V gene: TRBV4-1; clone size: .; CDR3 length: 13; J gene: TRBJ2-7; CDR3 DNA: TGCGCCAGCAGCCCCGTAGGGGTTGACGAGCAGTACTTC; CDR3 protein: CASSPVGVDEQYF
D gene: .; V gene: TRBV7-6; clone size: .; CDR3 length: 14; J gene: TRBJ2-3; CDR3 DNA: TGTGCCAGCAGCTTAGTGGGGGCTTCCCCGGCGCAGTATTTT; CDR3 protein: CASSLVGASPAQYF
D gene: .; V gene: TRBV7-9; clone size: .; CDR3 length: 13; J gene: TRBJ2-7; CDR3 DNA: TGTGCCAGCACCTTGGGACTGACGTACGAGCAGTACTTC; CDR3 protein: CASTLGLTYEQYF
D gene: .; V gene: TRBV29-1; clone size: .; CDR3 length: 16; J gene: TRBJ2-4; CDR3 DNA: TGCAGCGTAAGGGCCCTAGGGCAAGAGGCCAAAAACATTCAGTACTTC; CDR3 protein: CSVRALGQEAKNIQYF
D gene: .; V gene: TRBV7-2; clone size: .; CDR3 length: 15; J gene: TRBJ2-3; CDR3 DNA: TGTGCCAGCAGCTTTTGGGGTGCTTTAAGGGATACGCAGTATTTT; CDR3 protein: CASSFWGALRDTQYF
D gene: TRBD2; V gene: TRBV6-5; clone size: .; CDR3 length: 15; J gene: TRBJ2-2; CDR3 DNA: TGTGCCAGCAGAGCGGGAGGGGGTGTCGCCGGGGAGCTGTTTTTT; CDR3 protein: CASRAGGGVAGELFF